The 3 T cell receptor beta chains below come from one sample, sequenced in a study of shared clonotypes between healthy human individuals. Clones were read by immunoSEQ multiplex PCR, and TCRdb kept only the in-frame ones, dropping some. The sample consists of approximately 1.5 million clones, approximately 98% of them appearing once. Sequenced input: naive CD4+ T cells sorted from blood. Subset described: CD45RA+ positively selected. The origin of the receptors is a man aged 25-45 years in good health.

J is TRBJ2-3 and V is TRBV4-1; perhaps TRBD2 as D (6 bases). There are 14 residues in the CDR3. CDR1 and CDR2 (germline): MGHRA, YSYEKL. Trimming stripped 3 bases from V and 2 bases from J, with 9 bases between. The CDR3 DNA reads TGCGCCAGCAGCCATGGACTATCCACAGATACGCAGTATTTT. It is translated as CASSHGLSTDTQYF.

This chain connects TRBV6-1 to TRBJ2-2; no clear D gene. Trimming shortened V by 5 bases and J by 7 bases, and 5 bases separated the two germline ends. From germline, CDR1 is MNHNS and CDR2 SASEGT. The CDR3 is 11 amino acids. Written as DNA, the CDR3 is TGTGCCAGCAGTCACAACGGGGAGCTGTTTTTT. Translated, it gives CASSHNGELFF.

V and J are TRBV11-2 and TRBJ2-5; D may match TRBD1 or TRBD2 (7 bases each). The CDR3 runs 15 residues. CDR1 and CDR2 (germline): SGHAT, FQNNGV. V lost 6 bases, J lost 3 bases, and 17 bases lay in between. This CDR3 is CASSIQGGREETQYF. CDR3 nucleotides: TGTGCCAGCAGTATCCAGGGGGGGAGAGAAGAGACCCAGTACTTC. Combining the CDR3 with reference TRBV11-2 and TRBJ2-5 gives the whole variable domain EAGVAQSPRYKIIEKRQSVAFWCNPISGHATLYWYQQILGQGPKLLIQFQNNGVVDDSQLPKDRFSAERLKGVDSTLKIQPAKLEDSAVYLCASSIQGGREETQYFGPGTRLLVL.